This is a list of T cell receptor beta chains from one sample in a study of blood T cell repertoires in COVID-19. Clones were read by immunoSEQ multiplex PCR, and TCRdb kept only the in-frame ones, dropping some. This sample has 40,000 to 55,000 clones, with roughly 90% found just once. Sequenced: peripheral blood. These receptors all stem from a human donor in a cohort sampled during active COVID-19. Both conserved end residues are part of each CDR3. A D gene is named only where the DNA matches it firmly.

d_call	v_call	j_call	cdr3_nt	cdr3_aa
NA	TRBV3-1/TRBV3-2	TRBJ2-3	TGTGCCAGCAGCCAAGGGCCACTAGCAACAGATACGCAGTATTTT	CASSQGPLATDTQYF
TRBD1	TRBV5-4	TRBJ1-4	TGTGCCAGCAGCTTGGAGGGACAGGGAAAACTGTTTTTT	CASSLEGQGKLFF
NA	TRBV20-1	TRBJ1-2	TGCAGTGCTAGTGACCTCCGGGGGGCTAACTATGGCTACACCTTC	CSASDLRGANYGYTF
NA	TRBV15	TRBJ2-5	TGTGCCACCAGCGTGACAGACCCCCAAGAGACCCAGTACTTC	CATSVTDPQETQYF
NA	TRBV18	TRBJ2-5	TGTGCCAGCTCACCAGGCAGGGCGGAGACCCAGTACTTC	CASSPGRAETQYF
TRBD1	TRBV6-1	TRBJ1-3	TGTGCCAGCAGTGAAAATGGCAGGGGGGACACCATATATTTT	CASSENGRGDTIYF
TRBD2	TRBV28	TRBJ2-1	TGTGCCAGCAGTTACAGGGATTCGGGACTAGCGGGAGTGGCTGAGCAGTTCTTC	CASSYRDSGLAGVAEQFF
NA	TRBV6-5	TRBJ2-3	TGTGCCAGCAGAGATAGTGTGGGAAGAGGGAATACGCAGTATTTT	CASRDSVGRGNTQYF
TRBD2	TRBV6-1	TRBJ2-3	TGTGCCAGCAGTGAAGCGCTGACGGGGGGGCCAGGAGATACGCAGTATTTT	CASSEALTGGPGDTQYF
NA	TRBV9	TRBJ2-1	TGTGCCAGCAGCCCTACTCTATACAATGAGCAGTTCTTC	CASSPTLYNEQFF
NA	TRBV15	TRBJ1-6	TGTGCCACCAGCGGGGAACGGACAAACTATAATTCACCCCTCCACTTT	CATSGERTNYNSPLHF
NA	TRBV5-6	TRBJ2-1	TGTGCCAGCAGCTTGGTGTCGGGAGCATCCTACAATGAGCAGTTCTTC	CASSLVSGASYNEQFF
TRBD2	TRBV19	TRBJ2-3	TGTGCCAGTAGTATGGAGAGAGCTAGCGGGGGAGATACGCAGTATTTT	CASSMERASGGDTQYF
NA	TRBV5-1	TRBJ2-3	TGCGCCAGCAGCCTCCAAGCAGGCCGTGGGACAGATACGCAGTATTTT	CASSLQAGRGTDTQYF
TRBD1	TRBV5-1	TRBJ2-5	TGCGCCAGCAGCCCGGAGCTTGGACAGGTGCCAGAGACCCAGTACTTC	CASSPELGQVPETQYF
TRBD1	TRBV7-8	TRBJ1-3	TGTGCCAGCAGCTTATGGGCCATCGAACAGGGGGGAAACACCATATATTTT	CASSLWAIEQGGNTIYF
NA	TRBV2	TRBJ2-1	TGTGCCAGCACCATCGGACAGAATGAGCAGTTCTTC	CASTIGQNEQFF
TRBD1	TRBV5-6	TRBJ2-5	TGTGCCAGCAGCCGTCAACAGGGGGAGACCCAGTACTTC	CASSRQQGETQYF